The 29 T cell receptor beta chains below all came from one sample that was sequenced in a study of breast tumors, draining lymph nodes, adjacent tissues. Axillary draining lymph nodes of breast cancer patients supplied the node samples. Each CDR3 protein gets one entry after TCRdb re-called the multiplex PCR reads with MiXCR. The sample contains approximately 200,000 distinct CDR3 sequences, approximately 30% of which appear only once. The source material was axillary lymph node tissue. The receptors derive from a female donor with breast cancer. Some clones in this sample may be carry-over from other donors' samples.

A remark on this clonotype: A much larger clone sits a single nucleotide away, making a read error possible. This chain uses TRBV20-1 with TRBJ2-4; D may be TRBD1 or TRBD2 (5 bases each). The CDR3 covers 13 residues. Between the trimmed V and J ends, which lost 0 bases and 8 bases, there was a span of 11 bases. The V gene's germline CDR1 is DFQATT and CDR2 SNEGSKA (reference sequence). The CDR3 region has the DNA TGCAGTGCTAGAGAGAGGGGAAGGGACATTCAGTACTTC. This codes for CSARERGRDIQYF.

About this clonotype itself: Given a much more abundant clone one base away, this may be a read error. The J gene is TRBJ2-3, the V gene TRBV6-5, with 7 positions matching TRBD1. CDR1 is MNHEY and CDR2 is SVGAGI in the germline V gene. The CDR3 spans 14 residues. The trim removed 10 bases at V and 2 bases at J, leaving 9 bases unmatched. In nucleotides, the CDR3 is TGTGCCATCAGAGACAGGGCCTCCACAGATACGCAGTATTTT. Translated: CAIRDRASTDTQYF.

The CDR3 DNA reads TGCAGTGCTAAACTAGTGGGGGGGACCATGTCTGGGGCCAACGTCCTGACTTTC. As protein: CSAKLVGGTMSGANVLTF. This chain connects TRBV20-1 to TRBJ2-6, with TRBD2 matching 7 bases. Germline CDR1 is DFQATT and CDR2 is SNEGSKA (reference sequence). This CDR3 region has 18 residues. With 4 bases clipped from V and 1 base from J, the junction kept 13 bases outside the gene matches.

The chain recombines TRBV12-3 or TRBV12-4 with TRBJ1-5, with D possibly matching TRBD1 (5 bases). The CDR3 loop spans 14 amino acids. V was shortened by 6 bases and J by 4 bases, with 13 bases between the two germline ends. The CDR3, as DNA: TGTGCCAGCAGATACCGGGGCCCAAATCAGCCCCAGCATTTT. Protein: CASRYRGPNQPQHF.

The chain links TRBV5-1 to TRBJ2-3; possible D gene TRBD1, 5 bases. TRBJ1-5 matches the DNA end more closely, so the J call is doubtful. The CDR3 length is 14 residues. Germline-derived CDR1 and CDR2 are SGHRS and YFSETQ. The CDR3 DNA follows: TGCGCCAGCAGCTTGGTGACAGCGGCAGATACGCAGCATTTT. It codes for CASSLVTAADTQHF.

This clonotype was detected only a few times. This could be a read error, since a much larger clone is one nucleotide away. V is TRBV12-3 or TRBV12-4 and J is TRBJ2-6; no clear D. The CDR3 sequence is 17 residues long. V shed 3 bases and J shed 2 bases, with 14 bases lying between them. This CDR3 is CASSFSPLLTGANVLTF. CDR3 DNA sequence: TGTGCCAGCAGTTTCAGCCCCCTACTTACTGGGGCCAACGTCCTGACTTTC.

The chain carries TRBV7-8 and TRBJ2-5; 11 bases match TRBD1. Trimming took 5 bases from V and 5 from J; bases not matched to a gene: 10. The CDR3 is 16 residues long. The germline V gene has CDR1 SGHVS and CDR2 FQNEAQ. The CDR3 is CASSPTGRDRGETQYF. DNA for the CDR3: TGTGCCAGCAGCCCCACCGGAAGGGACAGGGGGGAGACCCAGTACTTC.

A remark on this clonotype: It may be a read error: a sequence one base away is much more abundant. V usage is TRBV7-6 and J usage is TRBJ1-1; TRBD1 matches 7 bases. CDR1 and CDR2 (germline): SGHVS, FNYEAQ. V lost 6 bases, J lost 3 bases, and 7 bases stayed unmatched. The CDR3 contains 14 residues. CDR3 in DNA: TGTGCCAGCAGTCCAGGGGGGGGGGACACTGAAGCTTTCTTT. Translated: CASSPGGGDTEAFF.

To note about this clonotype: Just one base apart from a much larger clone, this may be a read error. This rearrangement joins TRBV11-2 to TRBJ1-2; D possibly corresponds to TRBD1 (6 bases). This CDR3 has 13 amino acids. Germline V gene sequence: CDR1 SGHAT, CDR2 FQNNGV. Between the trimmed V and J ends, which lost 5 bases and 7 bases, there was a span of 14 bases. CDR3 amino acids: CASSATGISGYTF. CDR3 DNA sequence: TGTGCCAGCAGCGCCACAGGGATCTCTGGCTACACCTTC. Drawing the rest from reference TRBV11-2 and TRBJ1-2, the complete variable domain is EAGVAQSPRYKIIEKRQSVAFWCNPISGHATLYWYQQILGQGPKLLIQFQNNGVVDDSQLPKDRFSAERLKGVDSTLKIQPAKLEDSAVYLCASSATGISGYTFGSGTRLTVV.

With respect to this clonotype: Given a much more abundant clone one base away, this may be a read error. The J gene is TRBJ2-5, the V gene TRBV9; D is perhaps TRBD1 or TRBD2 (6 bases each). Judging by the DNA end, TRBJ2-1 fits better; the J call may be wrong. Germline loops: CDR1 SGDLS, CDR2 YYNGEE. The CDR3 is made up of 14 amino acids. CDR3 nucleotide sequence: TGTGCCAGCAGCGTAGAGGGGGATCGGGAGACCCAGTTCTTC. This translates into CASSVEGDRETQFF.

The chain carries TRBV20-1 and TRBJ2-2; D gene unclear. Germline CDR1 and CDR2: DFQATT and SNEGSKA (reference sequence). The ends were cut back, 0 bases at V and 8 bases at J, with 7 bases in the middle. The CDR3 covers 12 residues. Written as DNA, the CDR3 is TGCAGTGCTAGAGATCTTGGAGGGGAGCTGTTTTTT. It specifies CSARDLGGELFF.

The sample holds many counts of this clonotype. This chain links TRBV29-1 with TRBJ2-2, with TRBD2 matching over 12 bases. CDR1 and CDR2 from the germline V gene are SQVTM and ANQGSEA. The CDR3 has 15 amino acids. The ends lost 3 bases at V and 7 bases at J; junction bases unmatched: 6. The chain's CDR3 is CSVETASGRGGELFF. The CDR3 DNA is TGCAGCGTTGAGACGGCTAGCGGGAGGGGCGGGGAGCTGTTTTTT.

This clonotype was observed a few times. This sequence joins TRBV4-1 and TRBJ2-3; TRBD2 aligns across 13 bases. The CDR3 spans 22 residues. The germline V gene has CDR1 MGHRA and CDR2 YSYEKL. V shed 0 bases, J shed 5 bases, and the junction held 20 bases outside the gene matches. DNA of the CDR3: TGCGCCAGCAGCCAAGAGGCAAGACTCGAGACTAGCGGGGGGTTAATGAAAGATACGCAGTATTTT. Protein: CASSQEARLETSGGLMKDTQYF.

Details on this clonotype: This may stem from a read error, because a much larger clone lies one nucleotide away. V is TRBV20-1 and J is TRBJ2-2; the D gene is possibly TRBD2 (6 bases). Germline CDR1 and CDR2: DFQATT and SNEGSKA (reference sequence). V dropped 6 bases and J dropped 4 bases, with 36 bases sitting between them. The CDR3 sequence is 21 residues long. The CDR3 DNA reads TGCAGTGCCCATCCCCCTTTGCAGGAGGGCCATCGAGAAGCGAGCACCGGGGAGCTGTTTTTT. Protein: CSAHPPLQEGHREASTGELFF.

Concerning this clonotype: This clone may be a read error of a much larger clone one base away. The chain has TRBV20-1 and TRBJ2-1; 14 nucleotides align to TRBD2. Per the germline V gene, CDR1 is DFQATT and CDR2 is SNEGSKA (reference sequence). The CDR3 has 16 amino acids. CDR3: CSATGTSGSSYNEQLF. The CDR3 DNA sequence: TGCAGTGCCACCGGGACTAGCGGGAGCTCCTACAATGAGCAGCTCTTC.

This clonotype came up a few times. The chain couples TRBV6-1 to TRBJ1-5; 7 bases are a match to TRBD1. From germline, CDR1 is MNHNS and CDR2 SASEGT. The CDR3 consists of 15 residues. The V and J ends lost 6 bases and 3 bases, in that order; junction bases with no gene match: 8. CDR3 nucleotide sequence: TGTGCCAGCAGGCCCCAGGGGGGGACCAATCAGCCCCAGCATTTT. This encodes CASRPQGGTNQPQHF.

Only a few counts were recorded for this clonotype. This may stem from a read error, because a much larger clone lies one nucleotide away. This chain connects TRBV30 to TRBJ1-6; D unclear. The CDR3 length is 13 residues. Germline V CDR1 and CDR2: GTSNPN, SVGIG (reference sequence). V was clipped by 1 base and J by 11 bases, with 12 bases between them. CDR3 DNA: TGTGCCTGGAGTGGTGCTAGAAATCCACCCCTCCACTTT. Protein product: CAWSGARNPPLHF.

This clonotype was found many times. The chain links TRBV5-1 to TRBJ2-2; 7 positions match TRBD2. This CDR3 contains 15 residues. Germline V gene lookup returns CDR1 SGHRS and CDR2 YFSETQ. With V trimmed by 4 bases and J by 3 bases, 6 bases remained unmatched. This chain's CDR3 is CASSGASGDTGELFF. Written as DNA, the CDR3 is TGCGCCAGCAGCGGGGCTAGCGGAGACACCGGGGAGCTGTTTTTT.

This clonotype has ten or more counts. The chain has TRBV6-1 and TRBJ2-7; TRBD1 might be the D (6 bases). Germline V lookup: CDR1 MNHNS, CDR2 SASEGT. The CDR3 contains 14 residues. Trimming took 4 bases from V and 3 from J, leaving 13 bases between them. In DNA, the CDR3 is TGTGCCAGCAGTGCCCGGGACACAAGCTACGAGCAGTACTTC. As protein: CASSARDTSYEQYF.

This clonotype occurred many times. This sequence joins TRBV7-6 and TRBJ2-4; 8 bases are shared with TRBD1. The CDR3 consists of 13 residues. CDR1 is SGHVS and CDR2 is FNYEAQ in the germline V gene. Trimming at V came to 5 bases and at J to 10 bases, leaving 7 bases not matched to a gene. CDR3 amino acids: CASSQDRVGIQYF. In nucleotides, the CDR3 is TGTGCCAGCAGCCAGGACAGGGTAGGGATTCAGTACTTC.

Ten or more counts support this clonotype. V gene TRBV5-5 combines with J gene TRBJ2-5; 7 nucleotides align to TRBD2. V shed 4 bases and J 4 bases; nucleotides not matched to a gene: 4. Germline V lookup: CDR1 SGHKS, CDR2 YYEKEE (reference sequence). This CDR3 is built from 13 residues. The CDR3 nucleotides read TGTGCCAGCAGCCAACCGGGGGGAGAGACCCAGTACTTC. Translating gives CASSQPGGETQYF.

V gene TRBV6-5 combines with J gene TRBJ2-7; D remains unclear. V was trimmed by 8 bases and J by 0 bases, leaving 17 bases between them. Germline CDR1 reads MNHEY; CDR2 reads SVGAGI. The CDR3 totals 15 residues. CDR3 coding DNA: TGTGCCAGCGGTCGCCCCCCAGAGTCCTCCTACGAGCAGTACTTC. This codes for CASGRPPESSYEQYF.

This clonotype was detected ten times or more. CDR3 DNA sequence: TGCGCCAGCAGCTTTGGACTAGCGGGAGACCTCCACCAAGAGACCCAGTACTTC. Its translation: CASSFGLAGDLHQETQYF. The genes are TRBV5-1 and TRBJ2-5, with 13 bases aligning to TRBD2. V gave up 2 bases and J gave up 0 bases; unmatched junction bases: 7. In germline, CDR1 is SGHRS, CDR2 YFSETQ. The CDR3 runs to 18 residues.

The sample holds many counts of this clonotype. The J gene is TRBJ1-5, the V gene TRBV20-1; no reliable D call. The CDR3 is made up of 15 amino acids. The germline V gene encodes CDR1 DFQATT and CDR2 SNEGSKA (reference sequence). Trimming removed 3 bases from V and 2 bases from J, with 14 bases in between. Written as DNA, the CDR3 is TGCAGTGCTAGTGGAGGGAAAGGTGGCAATCAGCCCCAGCATTTT. It specifies CSASGGKGGNQPQHF.

This clonotype has at least ten counts. The genes are TRBV7-2 and TRBJ1-2; D unresolved. V lost 2 bases, J lost 1 base, and 2 bases lay in between. CDR1 and CDR2 (germline): SGHTA, FQGNSA. The CDR3 consists of 12 residues. For the CDR3, the DNA is TGTGCCAGCAGCTTAAGTAACTATGGCTACACCTTC. Translated, it gives CASSLSNYGYTF.

This clonotype has at least ten counts. V is TRBV5-6 and J is TRBJ2-1; 10 nucleotides agree with TRBD1. This CDR3 is 16 amino acids long. V lost 4 bases to trimming and J lost 3 bases; unmatched junction nucleotides: 7. Looked up from germline, CDR1 is SGHDT and CDR2 is YYEEEE. CDR3 nucleotides: TGTGCCAGCAGCCCGGGACAGGGGCACTACTACAATGAGCAGTTCTTC. Its translation: CASSPGQGHYYNEQFF.

This clonotype was counted ten times or more. V usage is TRBV20-1 and J usage is TRBJ1-4, with 7 bases lining up with TRBD1. The V segment lost 0 bases and the J segment 6 bases; nucleotides outside the gene matches: 7. The CDR3 is 15 residues long. Looked up from germline, CDR1 is DFQATT and CDR2 is SNEGSKA (reference sequence). CDR3 residues: CSARDGAGGDEKLFF. The CDR3 coding sequence is TGCAGTGCTAGAGATGGGGCAGGGGGGGATGAAAAACTGTTTTTT.

The chain couples TRBV20-1 to TRBJ2-7; D gene unclear. Germline V gene data show CDR1 as DFQATT and CDR2 as SNEGSKA (reference sequence). CDR3 length: 11 amino acids. CDR3 bases: TGCAGCGTGAGAGCCTTACCGGAGCAGTACTTC. It is translated as CSVRALPEQYF.

This chain joins TRBV4-3 and TRBJ2-7; D remains unclear. Germline V gene data show CDR1 as LGHNA and CDR2 as YSLEER. The CDR3 length is 13 residues. Trimming cost V 1 base and J 0 bases, with 4 bases left between them. In DNA, the CDR3 is TGCGCCAGCAGCCAAGGGATCTCCTACGAGCAGTACTTC. Protein product: CASSQGISYEQYF.